The source of this TCR beta chain is a study of T cell clonality in common variable immunodeficiency. Method: immunoSEQ multiplex PCR; TCRdb's copy keeps in-frame clones and lacks some. The sample shows tens of thousands of clones, none of them appearing just once. This CDR3 has 16 residues. J gave up 0 bases and V 7 bases, and 5 bases lay outside the gene matches. Germline V gives CDR1 SNHLY, CDR2 FYNNEI. This clone came up many times. The missing CDR3 end, 3 residues past where the read stops, is filled in from the germline J gene. The sequence was obtained from a person aged 18-70 years in good health. The chain carries TRBV2 and TRBJ2-3; TRBD2 aligns across 12 bases. Sequencing was done on a sample of peripheral blood mononuclear cells. The covered CDR3 bases are TGTGCCAGCACTACCGGGACTAGCGGGAGCACAGATACG. It codes for CASTTGTSGSTDT. The whole CDR3 protein reads CASTTGTSGSTDTQYF.